Presented here are 6 T cell receptor beta chains from one specimen sequenced in a study of PD-1 blockade in classical Hodgkin lymphoma. Every patient relapsed after autologous stem cell transplantation, and brentuximab vedotin exposure varied. Here immunoSEQ multiplex PCR was the method, and the copy in TCRdb shows in-frame clones only, minus some. The repertoire includes about 11,000 clones, approximately 80% of them detected once, and roughly 33% sits in the top ten. The starting material was peripheral blood mononuclear cells (PBMCs), obtained before the second cycle of nivolumab. All receptors come from a human donor with classical Hodgkin lymphoma.

This clone was counted a few times. V gene TRBV2 combines with J gene TRBJ2-5; D call uncertain. The V and J ends lost 8 bases and 1 base respectively, with 11 bases between them. Germline CDR1 SNHLY, CDR2 FYNNEI. This CDR3 has 13 residues. The CDR3 protein is CASRRQVQETQYF. The CDR3 nucleotides read TGTGCCAGCCGTCGACAAGTCCAAGAGACCCAGTACTTC.

This chain links TRBV7-9 with TRBJ1-5, with a weak D call TRBD1 (6 bases). The CDR3 is 16 amino acids. The germline gives CDR1 SEHNR, CDR2 FQNEAQ (reference sequence). The V end lost 2 bases, the J end lost 1 base, and 12 bases lay between the germline ends. In DNA, the CDR3 is TGTGCCAGCAGCTTACAGGGGCAGTCAAGCAATCAGCCCCAGCATTTT. It yields the protein CASSLQGQSSNQPQHF.

The J gene is TRBJ2-7, the V gene TRBV27, with D perhaps matching TRBD2 (6 bases). Per germline, CDR1 MNHEY and CDR2 SMNVEV (reference sequence). CDR3 length: 14 residues. V was shortened by 3 bases and J by 5 bases, with 14 bases between the two germline ends. CDR3 nucleotide sequence: TGTGCCAGCAGTTTGGCGGGGCGTGGGGACGAGCAGTACTTC. Translation gives CASSLAGRGDEQYF.

By share, this clone ranks as medium-sized. The chain employs TRBV9 and TRBJ2-5; D is possibly TRBD1 (5 bases). Germline lookup yields CDR1 SGDLS and CDR2 YYNGEE. The CDR3 runs to 15 residues. V lost 0 bases to trimming and J lost 9 bases, with 18 bases between them. This CDR3 reads CASSVEVQGSRAQYF. CDR3 DNA: TGTGCCAGCAGCGTAGAGGTTCAGGGCTCGCGTGCCCAGTACTTC.

The chain couples TRBV30 to TRBJ2-1; D perhaps matches TRBD2 (5 bases). The CDR3 totals 13 residues. Germline assignment: CDR1 GTSNPN and CDR2 SVGIG (reference sequence). V shed 5 bases and J shed 2 bases, with 10 bases lying between them. In nucleotides, the CDR3 is TGTGCCTGGGAGTTCGGGGCCTACAATGAGCAGTTCTTC. Protein: CAWEFGAYNEQFF.

The V and J genes are TRBV25-1 and TRBJ2-1, with 7 bases that match TRBD2. Trimming took 4 bases from V and 4 from J; bases not matched to a gene: 10. CDR1 MGHDK and CDR2 SYGVNS come from the germline V gene. This CDR3 comprises 16 residues. CDR3 DNA: TGTGCCAGCAGTGGAGGTGGGAGGGCCGGTTACAATGAGCAGTTCTTC. As protein: CASSGGGRAGYNEQFF.